One sample yielded the 8 T cell receptor beta chains listed below, sequenced in a study of identifying expanded T cells in peripheral blood. TCRdb keeps only in-frame clones here, not all; method: immunoSEQ multiplex PCR. The sample lists around 130,000 clones, 86% seen once, with roughly 7.9% in the top ten. Sequencing was performed on blood. The source is a person aged 18 to 70 in good health.

On this clone: The identical CDR3 is also encoded by other nucleotide sequences in the sample. CDR3: CASSFSGGAVDEQFF. CDR3 sequence (DNA): TGCGCCAGCAGCTTTAGCGGGGGGGCTGTGGATGAGCAGTTCTTC. The gene calls are TRBV5-1 and TRBJ2-1, with 11 positions matching TRBD2. CDR1 SGHRS and CDR2 YFSETQ come from the germline V gene. This CDR3 region has 15 residues. V trimming: 2 bases; J trimming: 8 bases; junction bases outside the gene matches: 6.

The chain has TRBV28 and TRBJ1-1; a possible D gene is TRBD1 (6 bases). CDR3 length: 15 amino acids. The germline gives CDR1 MDHEN, CDR2 SYDVKM. Trimming stripped 10 bases from V and 1 base from J, with 19 bases between. The CDR3: CATRKMDRANTEAFF. In nucleotides, the CDR3 is TGTGCCACCCGAAAAATGGACAGAGCGAACACTGAAGCTTTCTTT.

The chain links TRBV5-4 to TRBJ2-5; no definite D call. The V gene lost 1 base and the J gene lost 2 bases, with 15 bases spanning the gap. The CDR3 spans 16 residues. Germline loops: CDR1 SGHNT, CDR2 YYREEE (reference sequence). The CDR3 reads CASSLFRTLNQETQYF. CDR3 nucleotides: TGTGCCAGCAGCTTGTTCCGCACTCTGAATCAAGAGACCCAGTACTTC.

V usage is TRBV19 and J usage is TRBJ1-5; TRBD1 matches at 8 bases. The CDR3 spans 19 residues. CDR1 is LNHDA and CDR2 is SQIVND in the germline V gene (reference sequence). J gave up 0 bases and V 7 bases, and 17 bases lay outside the gene matches. DNA for the CDR3: TGTGCCAGTACCAGGACGGATGGCCGGGACAGGCCTAGCAATCAGCCCCAGCATTTT. This gives the protein CASTRTDGRDRPSNQPQHF.

The chain links TRBV5-5 to TRBJ2-1, with D unresolved. The V and J ends lost 1 base and 1 base respectively, with 6 bases between them. This CDR3 contains 14 residues. Germline loops: CDR1 SGHKS, CDR2 YYEKEE (reference sequence). The CDR3 DNA follows: TGTGCCAGCAGCTTGATTGGGTCCTACAATGAGCAGTTCTTC. It specifies CASSLIGSYNEQFF.

The chain recombines TRBV28 with TRBJ1-1; no reliable D call. The CDR3 sequence is 15 residues long. The germline V gene encodes CDR1 MDHEN and CDR2 SYDVKM. V was pared by 6 bases and J by 1 base, with 15 bases between. CDR3 sequence reads: CASRTGSAWNTEAFF. The CDR3 DNA is TGTGCCAGCAGAACTGGGTCAGCTTGGAACACTGAAGCTTTCTTT.

The V call is TRBV30, the J call TRBJ1-6; possibly TRBD1 for D (5 bases). Looked up from germline, CDR1 is GTSNPN and CDR2 is SVGIG (reference sequence). The V and J ends lost 4 bases and 5 bases respectively, with 21 bases between them. There are 17 residues in the CDR3. This chain's CDR3 is CAWNRPPRASNNSPLHF. The CDR3 nucleotides read TGTGCCTGGAATCGTCCTCCCAGGGCCTCTAATAATTCACCCCTCCACTTT.

CDR3: CASRTGGSYNSPLHF. CDR3 DNA: TGTGCCAGCCGTACAGGTGGCTCCTATAATTCACCCCTCCACTTT. The chain links TRBV6-5 to TRBJ1-6; perhaps TRBD1 as D (5 bases). This CDR3 region has 15 residues. Germline values: CDR1 MNHEY, CDR2 SVGAGI. V lost 8 bases, J lost 0 bases, and 11 bases lay in between.